This TCR beta chain derives from a study of early T cells in non-severe SARS-CoV-2 infection. Overall study context: The chains were unpaired, and the sequenced material was bulk RNA from unsorted whole blood.

In the library, individual cDNA molecules carried attached unique molecular identifiers. Using its own MiXCR run on the 5' RACE reads, TCRdb lists one record per CDR3 protein. The sample holds approximately 98,000 distinct CDR3 sequences; roughly 12% are singletons and the top ten take around 3%. Details on this clonotype: One end of the junction varies from germline; a read error may be responsible.

Germline CDR1 is SEHNR and CDR2 is FQNEAQ (reference sequence). The CDR3 has 12 residues. The chain links TRBV7-9 to TRBJ2-7, with D possibly being TRBD1 (6 bases). Sequenced input: whole blood. The sequence was collected from an adult who was a healthcare worker with PCR-confirmed SARS-CoV-2 infection or an uninfected control (not recorded which). DNA of the CDR3: TGTGCCAGTAGCTTAAAAGGGGGCGAGCAGTACTTC. This encodes CASSLKGGEQYF.